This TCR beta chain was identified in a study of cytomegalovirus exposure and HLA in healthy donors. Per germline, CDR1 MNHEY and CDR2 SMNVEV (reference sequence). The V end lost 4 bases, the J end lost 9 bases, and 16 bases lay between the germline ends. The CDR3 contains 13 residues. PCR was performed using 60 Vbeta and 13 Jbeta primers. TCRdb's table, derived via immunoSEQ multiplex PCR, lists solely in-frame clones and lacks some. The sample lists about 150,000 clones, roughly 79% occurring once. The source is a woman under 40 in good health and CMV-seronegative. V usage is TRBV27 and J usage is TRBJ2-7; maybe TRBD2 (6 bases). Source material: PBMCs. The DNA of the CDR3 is TGTGCCAGCAGTTATTCGGGACTTAAAATGCAGTACTTC. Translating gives CASSYSGLKMQYF.